The source of this T cell receptor (beta chain) is a study of lymphopenia after photon versus proton radiotherapy. This table comes from immunoSEQ multiplex PCR, and its TCRdb copy is limited to in-frame clones, with some not included. The sample gives 77,000 or so clones, about 86% of which show up once; about 1.3% is in the top ten. V lost 6 bases, J lost 5 bases, and 14 bases lay in between. The CDR3 sequence is 13 residues long. Germline CDR1 is SNHLY and CDR2 is FYNNEI. This chain links TRBV2 with TRBJ2-7, with D uncertain. The receptor comes from a man in his fifties or sixties with pancreatic cancer. The input for sequencing was peripheral blood, taken from a patient treated with proton-based radiotherapy. DNA of the CDR3: TGTGCCAGCAGATATCTCTCCGTGGACGAGCAGTACTTC. This encodes CASRYLSVDEQYF.